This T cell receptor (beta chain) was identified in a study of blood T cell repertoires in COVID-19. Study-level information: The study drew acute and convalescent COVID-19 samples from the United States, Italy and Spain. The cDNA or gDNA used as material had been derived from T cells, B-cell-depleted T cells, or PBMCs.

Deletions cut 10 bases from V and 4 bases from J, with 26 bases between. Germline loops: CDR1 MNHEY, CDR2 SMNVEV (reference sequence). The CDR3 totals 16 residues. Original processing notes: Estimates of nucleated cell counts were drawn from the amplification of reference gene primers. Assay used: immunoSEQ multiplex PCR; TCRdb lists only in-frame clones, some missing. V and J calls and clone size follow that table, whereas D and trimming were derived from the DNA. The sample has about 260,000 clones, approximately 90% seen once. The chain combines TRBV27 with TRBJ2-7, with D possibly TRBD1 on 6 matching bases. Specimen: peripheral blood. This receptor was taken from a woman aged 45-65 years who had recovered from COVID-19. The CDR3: CATSSVRAGAWYEQYF. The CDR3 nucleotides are TGTGCCACCTCTTCCGTCCGGGCAGGGGCTTGGTACGAGCAGTACTTC.